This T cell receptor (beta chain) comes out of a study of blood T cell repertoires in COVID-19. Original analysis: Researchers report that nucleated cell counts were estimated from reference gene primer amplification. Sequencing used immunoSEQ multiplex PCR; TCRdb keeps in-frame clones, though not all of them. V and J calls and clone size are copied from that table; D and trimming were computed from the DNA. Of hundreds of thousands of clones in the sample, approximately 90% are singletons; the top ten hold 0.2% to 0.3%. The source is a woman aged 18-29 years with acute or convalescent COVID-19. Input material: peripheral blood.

The CDR3: CASSPNRGGYTF. CDR3 nucleotide sequence: TGTGCCAGCAGCCCCAACCGAGGGGGCTACACCTTC. The chain carries TRBV11-2 and TRBJ1-2; D gene ambiguous. Germline-derived CDR1 and CDR2 are SGHAT and FQNNGV. V lost 5 bases and J lost 8, with 12 bases in between. CDR3 length equals 12 residues.